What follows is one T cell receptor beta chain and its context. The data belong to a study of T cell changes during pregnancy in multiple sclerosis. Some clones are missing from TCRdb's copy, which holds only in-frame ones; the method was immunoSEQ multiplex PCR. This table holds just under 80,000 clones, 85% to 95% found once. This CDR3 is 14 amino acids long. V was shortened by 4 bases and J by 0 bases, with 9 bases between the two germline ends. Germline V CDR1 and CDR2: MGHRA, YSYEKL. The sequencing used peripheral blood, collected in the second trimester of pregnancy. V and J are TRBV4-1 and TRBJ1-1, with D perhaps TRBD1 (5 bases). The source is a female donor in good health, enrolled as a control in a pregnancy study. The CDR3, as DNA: TGCGCCAGCAGCCCACAGGTGGTGAACACTGAAGCTTTCTTT. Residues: CASSPQVVNTEAFF.